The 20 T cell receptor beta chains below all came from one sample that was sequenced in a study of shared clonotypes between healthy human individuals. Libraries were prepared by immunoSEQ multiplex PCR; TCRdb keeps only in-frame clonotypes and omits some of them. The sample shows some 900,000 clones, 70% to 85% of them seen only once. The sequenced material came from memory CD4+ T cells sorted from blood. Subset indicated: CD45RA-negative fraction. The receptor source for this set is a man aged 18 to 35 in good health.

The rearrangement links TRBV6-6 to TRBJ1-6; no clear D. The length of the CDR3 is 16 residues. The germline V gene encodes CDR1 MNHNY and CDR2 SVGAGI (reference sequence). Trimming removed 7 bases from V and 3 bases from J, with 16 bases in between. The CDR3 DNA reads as TGTGCCAGCACCCCGGGCGACTGGTTCTATAATTCACCCCTCCACTTT. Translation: CASTPGDWFYNSPLHF.

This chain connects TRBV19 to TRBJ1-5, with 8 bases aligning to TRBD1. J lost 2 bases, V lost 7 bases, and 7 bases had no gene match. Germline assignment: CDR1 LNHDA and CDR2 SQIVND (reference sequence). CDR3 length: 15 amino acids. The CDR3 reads CASNKDRAGNQPQHF. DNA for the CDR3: TGTGCCAGTAACAAGGACAGGGCTGGCAATCAGCCCCAGCATTTT.

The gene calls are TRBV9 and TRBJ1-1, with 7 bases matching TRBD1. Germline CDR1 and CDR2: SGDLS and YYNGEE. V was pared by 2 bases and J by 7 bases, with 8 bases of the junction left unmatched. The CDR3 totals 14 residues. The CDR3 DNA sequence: TGTGCCAGCAGCGTGGGGGGACAGCTTTTTGAAGCTTTCTTT. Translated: CASSVGGQLFEAFF.

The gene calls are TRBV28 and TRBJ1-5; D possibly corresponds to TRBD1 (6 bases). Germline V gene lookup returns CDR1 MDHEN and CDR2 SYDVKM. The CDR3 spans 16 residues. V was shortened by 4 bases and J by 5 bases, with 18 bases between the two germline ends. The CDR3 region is CASSYRAGHVDQPQHF. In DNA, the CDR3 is TGTGCCAGCAGTTACAGGGCGGGACATGTCGATCAGCCCCAGCATTTT.

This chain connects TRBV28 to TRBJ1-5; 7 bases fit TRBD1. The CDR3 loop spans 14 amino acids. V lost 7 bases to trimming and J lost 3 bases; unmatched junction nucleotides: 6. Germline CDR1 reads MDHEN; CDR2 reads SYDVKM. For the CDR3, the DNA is TGTGCCAGCACTAAGGACAGGTCCAATCAGCCCCAGCATTTT. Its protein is CASTKDRSNQPQHF. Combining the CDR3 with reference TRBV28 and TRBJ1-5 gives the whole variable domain DVKVTQSSRYLVKRTGEKVFLECVQDMDHENMFWYRQDPGLGLRLIYFSYDVKMKEKGDIPEGYSVSREKKERFSLILESASTNQTSMYLCASTKDRSNQPQHFGDGTRLSIL.

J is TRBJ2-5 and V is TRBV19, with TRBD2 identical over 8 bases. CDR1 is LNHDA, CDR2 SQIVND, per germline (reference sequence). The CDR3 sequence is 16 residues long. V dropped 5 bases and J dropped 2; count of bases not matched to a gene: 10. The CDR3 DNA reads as TGTGCCAGTAGTCCCCTCCGGGGGGGCCTACAAGAGACCCAGTACTTC. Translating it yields CASSPLRGGLQETQYF.

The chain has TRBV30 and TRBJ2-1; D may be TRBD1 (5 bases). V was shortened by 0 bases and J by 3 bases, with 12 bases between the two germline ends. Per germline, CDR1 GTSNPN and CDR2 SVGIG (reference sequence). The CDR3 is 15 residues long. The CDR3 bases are TGTGCCTGGAGTGTAGGGGTAGGCAGCTACAATGAGCAGTTCTTC. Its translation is CAWSVGVGSYNEQFF.

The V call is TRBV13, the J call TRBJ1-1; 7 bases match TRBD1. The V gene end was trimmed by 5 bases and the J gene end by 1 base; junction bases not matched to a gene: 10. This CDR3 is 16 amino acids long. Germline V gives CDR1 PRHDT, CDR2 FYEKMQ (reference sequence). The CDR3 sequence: CASSHTAGQANTEAFF. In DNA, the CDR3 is TGTGCCAGCAGCCATACTGCCGGACAGGCGAACACTGAAGCTTTCTTT.

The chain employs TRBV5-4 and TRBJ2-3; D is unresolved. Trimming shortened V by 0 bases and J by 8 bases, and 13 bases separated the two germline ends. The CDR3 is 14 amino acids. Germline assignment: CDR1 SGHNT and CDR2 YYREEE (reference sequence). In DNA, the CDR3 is TGTGCCAGCAGCTTGGAGGGCGGTAGAGCTACGCAGTATTTT. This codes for CASSLEGGRATQYF.

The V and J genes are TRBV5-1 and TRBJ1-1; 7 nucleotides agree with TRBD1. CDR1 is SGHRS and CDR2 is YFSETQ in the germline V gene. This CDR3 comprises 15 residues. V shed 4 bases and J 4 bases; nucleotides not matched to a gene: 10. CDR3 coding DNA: TGCGCCAGCAGCACCGGCGTAGGGGGCCGCACTGAAGCTTTCTTT. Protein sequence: CASSTGVGGRTEAFF.

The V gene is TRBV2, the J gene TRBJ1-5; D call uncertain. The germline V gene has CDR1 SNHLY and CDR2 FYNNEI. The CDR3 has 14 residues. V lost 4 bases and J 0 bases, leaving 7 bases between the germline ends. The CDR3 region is CASSVSHSNQPQHF. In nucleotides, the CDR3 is TGTGCCAGCAGTGTTTCCCATAGCAATCAGCCCCAGCATTTT.

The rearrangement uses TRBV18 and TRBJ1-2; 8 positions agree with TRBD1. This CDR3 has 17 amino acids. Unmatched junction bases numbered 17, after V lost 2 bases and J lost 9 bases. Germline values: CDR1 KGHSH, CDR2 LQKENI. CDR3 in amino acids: CASSPGVQGAVGVSYTF. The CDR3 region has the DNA TGTGCCAGCTCACCAGGAGTCCAGGGGGCCGTGGGTGTTAGCTACACCTTC.

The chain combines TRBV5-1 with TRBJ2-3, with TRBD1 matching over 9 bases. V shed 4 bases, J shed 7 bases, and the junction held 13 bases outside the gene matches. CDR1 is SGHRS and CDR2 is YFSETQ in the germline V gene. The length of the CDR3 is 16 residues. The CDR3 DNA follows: TGCGCCAGCAGCCCCAACTGGGACAGGGCGACGCATACGCAGTATTTT. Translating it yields CASSPNWDRATHTQYF.

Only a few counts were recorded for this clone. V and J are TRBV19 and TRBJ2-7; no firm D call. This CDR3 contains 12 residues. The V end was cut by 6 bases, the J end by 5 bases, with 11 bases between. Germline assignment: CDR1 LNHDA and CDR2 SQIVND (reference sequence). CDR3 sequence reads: CASRSYADEQYF. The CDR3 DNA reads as TGTGCCAGTAGGAGTTACGCGGACGAGCAGTACTTC.

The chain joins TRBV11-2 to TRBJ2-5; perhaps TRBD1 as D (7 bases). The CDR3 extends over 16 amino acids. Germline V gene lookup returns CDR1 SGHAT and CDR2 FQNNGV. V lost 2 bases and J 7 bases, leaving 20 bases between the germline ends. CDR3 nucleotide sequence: TGTGCCAGCAGCTTAACCGAGACAGGGAAAGCGGGGACCCAGTACTTC. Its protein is CASSLTETGKAGTQYF.

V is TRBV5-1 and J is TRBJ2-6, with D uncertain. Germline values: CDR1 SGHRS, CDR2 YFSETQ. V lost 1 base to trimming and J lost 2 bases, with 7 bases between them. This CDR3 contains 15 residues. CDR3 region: CASSLMGAGANVLTF. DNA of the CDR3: TGCGCCAGCAGCTTGATGGGTGCTGGGGCCAACGTCCTGACTTTC.

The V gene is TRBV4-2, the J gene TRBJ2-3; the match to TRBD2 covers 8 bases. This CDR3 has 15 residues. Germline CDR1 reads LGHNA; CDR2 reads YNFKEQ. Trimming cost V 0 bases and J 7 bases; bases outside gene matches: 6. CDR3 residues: CASSQEWVAGYTQYF. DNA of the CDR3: TGTGCCAGCAGCCAAGAGTGGGTAGCGGGGTATACGCAGTATTTT.

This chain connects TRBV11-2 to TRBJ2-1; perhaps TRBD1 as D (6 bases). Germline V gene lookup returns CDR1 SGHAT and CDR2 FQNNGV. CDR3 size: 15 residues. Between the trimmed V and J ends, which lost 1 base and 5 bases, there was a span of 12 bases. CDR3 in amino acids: CASSLGARGDNEQFF. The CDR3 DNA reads TGTGCCAGCAGCTTAGGAGCCAGGGGTGACAATGAGCAGTTCTTC.

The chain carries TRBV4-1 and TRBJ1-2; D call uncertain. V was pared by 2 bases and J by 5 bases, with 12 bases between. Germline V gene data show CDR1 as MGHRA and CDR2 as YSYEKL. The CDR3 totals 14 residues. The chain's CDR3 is CASSQLAGNYGYTF. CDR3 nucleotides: TGCGCCAGCAGCCAACTGGCGGGGAATTATGGCTACACCTTC.

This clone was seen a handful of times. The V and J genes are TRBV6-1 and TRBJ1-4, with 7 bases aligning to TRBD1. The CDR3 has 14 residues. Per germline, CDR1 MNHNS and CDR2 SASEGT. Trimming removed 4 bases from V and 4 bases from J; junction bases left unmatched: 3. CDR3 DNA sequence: TGTGCCAGCAGTGCGACAGGGCTTAATGAAAAACTGTTTTTT. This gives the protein CASSATGLNEKLFF.